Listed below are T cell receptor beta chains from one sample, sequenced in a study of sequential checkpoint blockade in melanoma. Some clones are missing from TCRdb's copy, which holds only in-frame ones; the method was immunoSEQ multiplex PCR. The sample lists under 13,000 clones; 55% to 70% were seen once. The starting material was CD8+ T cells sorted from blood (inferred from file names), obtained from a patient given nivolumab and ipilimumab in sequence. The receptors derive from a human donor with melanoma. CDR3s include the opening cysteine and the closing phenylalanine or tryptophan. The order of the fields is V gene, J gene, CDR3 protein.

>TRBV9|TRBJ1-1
CASSPRGMVNTEAFF
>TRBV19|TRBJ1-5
CASSMGGPNQPQHF
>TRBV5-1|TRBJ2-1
CASSLYGNNEQFF
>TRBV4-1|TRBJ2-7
CASSPEEGADEQYF
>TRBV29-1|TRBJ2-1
CSVAGTSGGAGNEQFF
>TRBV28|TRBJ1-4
CASSYVNGEKLFF
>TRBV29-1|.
CSVRGQDVYEQYF
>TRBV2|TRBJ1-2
CASSEWPPDSTSNYGYTF
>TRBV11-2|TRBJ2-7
CASSPDHGRYEQYF
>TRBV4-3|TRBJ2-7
CASSQEDRAAYEQYF
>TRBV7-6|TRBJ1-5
CASSLGGGFQPQHF
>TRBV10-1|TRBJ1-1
CASSDSTGTEAFF
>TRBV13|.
CASSLEMSGKYEQYF
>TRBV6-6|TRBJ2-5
CASIHGVAGYQETQYF
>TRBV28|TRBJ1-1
CASSPESGTGAVAFF
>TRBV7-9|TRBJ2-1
CASSWGGGNNEQFF